This record looks at one TCR beta chain sequence and its context. The antigen is undetermined. The entirety of the isolated RNA underwent reverse transcription, so expressed TCRB transcripts were sequenced. There were about 3.57 million reads on average in the naive, central memory and regulatory T cell samples. The repertoire was sequenced with immunoSEQ multiplex PCR; TCRdb's copy has only in-frame clones and lacks some. The table includes 360,000 or so clones, 15% to 20% detected once. Germline CDR1 reads GTSNPN; CDR2 reads SVGIG (reference sequence). This CDR3 has 15 amino acids. V lost 0 bases and J lost 4, with 15 bases in between. This entry is derived from a study of beta chain features in type 1 diabetes. General study findings and limits: Any HLA-type effect on TCRB rearrangement remained unresolved here. With patients and controls alike, PCR might favor shorter templates to an equal degree.

Stem cell-like memory, regulatory, central memory and naive CD4+ cells were sorted via CD45RO/CCR7/CD25/CD127/CD95/CD27. The receptor was isolated from a woman under 30 in good health. The sample taken for sequencing was naive CD4+ T cells from blood. The chain joins TRBV30 to TRBJ1-2; no firm D call. The CDR3 sequence: CAWSVTGSVLYGYTF. The DNA for the CDR3 is TGTGCCTGGAGTGTAACGGGGTCAGTCCTCTATGGCTACACCTTC.